This TCR beta chain was documented in a study of Ad26.COV2.S vaccination and SARS-CoV-2 variants. Study-wide findings and caveats: Vaccinees displayed broader spike-specific TCR repertoires than placebo recipients. People who got the vaccine or the placebo had similar non-spike TCR breadth.

Germline V gene sequence: CDR1 GTSNPN, CDR2 SVGIG (reference sequence). Trimming stripped 2 bases from V and 11 bases from J, with 12 bases between. The CDR3 is 11 residues long. Sequencing was performed with immunoSEQ multiplex PCR; in TCRdb, only in-frame clones are kept and a portion is missing. Among 97,000 or so clones, 60% to 85% were seen once, and the ten largest hold 15% to 20%. Regarding this clone: What it binds is not known.

The origin of this receptor is a human donor who had recovered from COVID-19. The sequences come from peripheral blood, collected after recovery from COVID-19. The J gene is TRBJ1-1, the V gene TRBV30, with D possibly TRBD1 on 6 matching bases. The CDR3 nucleotides are TGTGCCTGGAGTCCCGTAAGGGGGGCTTTCTTT. This codes for CAWSPVRGAFF.